This T cell receptor (beta chain) was observed in a study of PD-1 blockade in mismatch repair-deficient tumors. About the research overall: Patients had about 13 mismatch repair-deficient cancer types and were previously treated and progressing.

Clones were sequenced by immunoSEQ multiplex PCR, and TCRdb holds only the in-frame ones, with some missing. The sample includes around 100,000 clones, about 83% of them seen just once. Every patient had mismatch repair deficiency by PCR or immunohistochemistry. TCRs were sequenced from a few patients responding to pembrolizumab. The TCR comes from an adult with mismatch repair-deficient cancer. The specimen comprised peripheral blood, sampled approximately 14 months after starting pembrolizumab.

The CDR3 DNA is TGTGCCAGCAGCTTAACAACAGGGGGATTTTATGGCTACACCTTC. It encodes CASSLTTGGFYGYTF. The genes are TRBV7-8 and TRBJ1-2, with 8 nucleotides matching TRBD1. CDR1 is SGHVS and CDR2 is FQNEAQ in the germline V gene. J lost 5 bases, V lost 2 bases, and 7 bases had no gene match. CDR3 length: 15 residues.